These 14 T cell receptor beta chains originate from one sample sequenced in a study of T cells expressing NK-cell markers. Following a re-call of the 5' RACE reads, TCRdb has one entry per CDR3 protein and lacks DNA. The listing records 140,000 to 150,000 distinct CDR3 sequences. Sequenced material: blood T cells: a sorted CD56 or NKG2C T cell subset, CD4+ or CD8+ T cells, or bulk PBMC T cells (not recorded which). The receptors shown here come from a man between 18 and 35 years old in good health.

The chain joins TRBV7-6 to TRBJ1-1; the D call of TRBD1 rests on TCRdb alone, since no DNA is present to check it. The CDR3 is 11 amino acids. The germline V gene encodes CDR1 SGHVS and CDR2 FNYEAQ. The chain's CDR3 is CASSSGSEAFF.

The CDR3 protein is CSVPTANSEYF. The chain combines TRBV29-1 with TRBJ2-7. The germline gives CDR1 SQVTM, CDR2 ANQGSEA. The CDR3 sequence is 11 residues long.

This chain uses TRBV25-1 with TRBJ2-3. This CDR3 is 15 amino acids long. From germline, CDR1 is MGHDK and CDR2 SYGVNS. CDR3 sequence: CASKKSVMGTDTQYF. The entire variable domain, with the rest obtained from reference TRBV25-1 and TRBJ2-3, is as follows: EADIYQTPRYLVIGTGKKITLECSQTMGHDKMYWYQQDPGMELHLIHYSYGVNSTEKGDLSSESTVSRIRTEHFPLTLESARPSHTSQYLCASKKSVMGTDTQYFGPGTRLTVL.

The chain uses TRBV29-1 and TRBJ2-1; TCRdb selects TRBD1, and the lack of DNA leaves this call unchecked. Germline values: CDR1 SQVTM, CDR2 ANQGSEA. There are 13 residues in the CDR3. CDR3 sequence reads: CSVVGQGFHEQFF.

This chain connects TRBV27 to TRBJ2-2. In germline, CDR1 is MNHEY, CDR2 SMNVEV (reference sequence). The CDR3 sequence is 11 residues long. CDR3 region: CASSFGLELFF.

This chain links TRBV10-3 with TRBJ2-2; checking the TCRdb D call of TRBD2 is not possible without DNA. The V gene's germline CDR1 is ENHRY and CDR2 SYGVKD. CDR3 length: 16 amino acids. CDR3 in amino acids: CAISDGAAGETGELFF.

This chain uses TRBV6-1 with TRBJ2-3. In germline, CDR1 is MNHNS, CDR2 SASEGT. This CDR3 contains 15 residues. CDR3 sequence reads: CASSKGQEVTDTQYF.

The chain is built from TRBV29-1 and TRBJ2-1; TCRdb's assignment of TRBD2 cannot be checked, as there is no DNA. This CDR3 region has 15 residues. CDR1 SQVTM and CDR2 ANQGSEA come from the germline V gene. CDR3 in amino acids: CSVETSGRVHNEQFF.

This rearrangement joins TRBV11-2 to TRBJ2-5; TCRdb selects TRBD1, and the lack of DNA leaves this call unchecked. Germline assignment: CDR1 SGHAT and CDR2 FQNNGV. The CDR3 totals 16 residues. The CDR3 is CASSPPGAGVQETQYF. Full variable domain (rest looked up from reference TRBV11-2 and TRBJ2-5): EAGVAQSPRYKIIEKRQSVAFWCNPISGHATLYWYQQILGQGPKLLIQFQNNGVVDDSQLPKDRFSAERLKGVDSTLKIQPAKLEDSAVYLCASSPPGAGVQETQYFGPGTRLLVL.

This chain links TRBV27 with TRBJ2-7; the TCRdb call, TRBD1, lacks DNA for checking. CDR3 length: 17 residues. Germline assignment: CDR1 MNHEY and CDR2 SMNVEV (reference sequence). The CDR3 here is CASSLSWTEAYSYEQYF.

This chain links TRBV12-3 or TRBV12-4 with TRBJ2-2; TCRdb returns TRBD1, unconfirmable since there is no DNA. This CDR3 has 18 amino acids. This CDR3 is CASSLSSRDRGPEGELFF.

CDR3 loop: CSAGPESRASPYNEQFF. This chain joins TRBV20-1 and TRBJ2-1; TCRdb's assignment of TRBD1 cannot be checked, as there is no DNA. The CDR3 loop spans 17 amino acids. CDR1 is DFQATT and CDR2 is SNEGSKA in the germline V gene (reference sequence).

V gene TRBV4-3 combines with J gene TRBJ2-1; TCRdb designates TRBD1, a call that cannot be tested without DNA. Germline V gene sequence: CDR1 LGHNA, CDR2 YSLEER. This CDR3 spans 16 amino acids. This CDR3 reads CASSLDPAPSYNEQFF.

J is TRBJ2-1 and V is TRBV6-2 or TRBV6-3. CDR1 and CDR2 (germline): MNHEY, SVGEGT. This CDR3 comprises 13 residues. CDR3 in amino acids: CASSYDPTGEQFF.